This T cell receptor beta chain appears in the sequencing data of a study of T-cell memory formation after mild COVID-19. V gave up 5 bases and J gave up 5 bases, with 12 bases separating them. Germline CDR1 is MNHEY and CDR2 is SVGAGI. CDR3 length: 13 amino acids. TCRdb redid the calling of the 5' RACE reads with MiXCR, one entry per CDR3 protein. The data show about 290,000 distinct CDR3 sequences, approximately 15% seen once. J is TRBJ2-5 and V is TRBV6-5; D is ambiguous. The receptor comes from a man aged 18 to 30 who had mild COVID-19 (a few samples of this study predate the infection). Cell type and time point are not known. The sequenced material came from PBMCs or a T cell subset sorted from them (not recorded which). The CDR3 region is CASSRPSLETQYF. CDR3 coding DNA: TGTGCCAGCAGTCGGCCTAGTCTCGAGACCCAGTACTTC.